This TCR beta chain was retrieved from a study of control samples from healthy donors and cancer patients. CDR3 size: 19 residues. Looked up from germline, CDR1 is LNHNV and CDR2 is YYDKDF (reference sequence). Unmatched junction bases numbered 11, after V lost 0 bases and J lost 1 base. Here immunoSEQ multiplex PCR was the method, and the copy in TCRdb shows in-frame clones only, minus some. The repertoire holds 120,000 or so clones, with 85% to 95% as singletons. Sequenced input: PBMCs. The sequence was collected from an elderly man with head and neck cancer. The chain is built from TRBV15 and TRBJ2-2, with TRBD2 matching 7 bases. In DNA form, the CDR3 reads TGTGCCACCAGCAGAGAGGGGCTAGCGGTGCCTCGGAACACCGGGGAGCTGTTTTTT. Protein: CATSREGLAVPRNTGELFF.